The 10 T cell receptor beta chains below were found in one sample sequenced in a study of CD8 T cells in Susac syndrome. RNA in amounts of roughly 0.5 to 1 ug was reverse transcribed with random hexamers. Via MiXCR, TCRdb re-called the immunoSEQ multiplex PCR reads, giving one row per CDR3 protein. The sample includes some 150,000 distinct CDR3 sequences, around 94% seen only once; the top ten take over 0.07%. Sequenced material: CD4+ T cells from PBMCs. All receptors come from a human donor in good health.

This chain uses TRBV7-6 with TRBJ2-7; D is perhaps TRBD1 or TRBD2 (5 bases each). CDR1 is SGHVS and CDR2 is FNYEAQ in the germline V gene. V lost 2 bases and J 7 bases, leaving 18 bases between the germline ends. This CDR3 contains 15 residues. The CDR3 loop reads CASSLYRGPATEQYF. The CDR3 DNA sequence: TGTGCCAGCAGCTTATACCGGGGACCTGCCACAGAGCAGTACTTC.

This chain links TRBV20-1 with TRBJ2-1; D unresolved. Deletions cut 0 bases from V and 12 bases from J, with 9 bases between. The CDR3 covers 11 residues. Germline loops: CDR1 DFQATT, CDR2 SNEGSKA (reference sequence). This CDR3 is CSARDPPLQFF. For the CDR3, the DNA is TGCAGTGCTAGAGATCCACCTTTGCAGTTCTTC.

This clonotype was seen only once. This chain links TRBV28 with TRBJ2-1, with D hard to call. Germline V lookup: CDR1 MDHEN, CDR2 SYDVKM. CDR3 length equals 13 residues. Trimming removed 5 bases from V and 8 bases from J, with 13 bases in between. CDR3 residues: CASSNRRGDEQFF. The CDR3 DNA reads as TGTGCCAGCAGTAATCGCCGTGGGGATGAGCAGTTCTTC.

The chain has TRBV29-1 and TRBJ2-7; D is unclear. Between the trimmed V and J ends, which lost 6 bases and 0 bases, there was a span of 9 bases. Germline values: CDR1 SQVTM, CDR2 ANQGSEA. The CDR3 spans 12 residues. The CDR3 is CSVALGSYEQYF. In nucleotides, the CDR3 is TGCAGCGTGGCATTGGGCTCCTACGAGCAGTACTTC.

The chain combines TRBV7-2 with TRBJ1-4; D uncertain. V was clipped by 5 bases and J by 8 bases, with 9 bases between them. The germline V gene has CDR1 SGHTA and CDR2 FQGNSA. This CDR3 is 12 amino acids long. CDR3 amino acids: CASSLFPEKLFF. The CDR3 DNA follows: TGTGCCAGCAGCCTTTTTCCGGAAAAACTGTTTTTT.

This chain uses TRBV3-1 with TRBJ2-2; tentative D call: TRBD2 (5 bases). Trimming took off 5 bases at V and 1 base at J, with 8 bases between the two ends. The CDR3 length is 14 residues. Germline V gene data show CDR1 as LGHDT and CDR2 as YNNKEL (reference sequence). The CDR3 sequence is CASSFSENTGELFF. In DNA form, the CDR3 reads TGTGCCAGCAGCTTTAGCGAGAACACCGGGGAGCTGTTTTTT.

This chain connects TRBV24-1 to TRBJ1-2, with D tentatively TRBD1 (6 bases). The CDR3 length is 14 residues. Germline V gives CDR1 KGHDR, CDR2 SFDVKD. V was clipped by 5 bases and J by 8 bases, with 17 bases between them. The CDR3 DNA is TGTGCCACCAGTGTGGGCGCGGGACAAGGGGGCTACACCTTC. Its protein product is CATSVGAGQGGYTF.

The rearrangement joins TRBV20-1 to TRBJ1-5; 8 positions agree with TRBD1. Germline-derived CDR1 and CDR2 are DFQATT and SNEGSKA (reference sequence). This CDR3 comprises 18 residues. J was trimmed by 2 bases and V by 0 bases; bases with no gene match: 12. The CDR3 region is CSARDVRTGQRGNQPQHF. The CDR3 DNA reads TGCAGTGCTAGAGATGTAAGGACAGGGCAAAGGGGCAATCAGCCCCAGCATTTT.

This clonotype was counted once. CDR3 region: CSVSRTGSTQGQYF. DNA of the CDR3: TGCAGCGTTTCCCGGACAGGTTCGACTCAAGGGCAGTACTTC. This rearrangement joins TRBV29-1 to TRBJ2-7; the match to TRBD1 covers 7 bases. V dropped 5 bases and J dropped 9; count of bases not matched to a gene: 16. This CDR3 is built from 14 residues. Germline values: CDR1 SQVTM, CDR2 ANQGSEA.

The chain links TRBV27 to TRBJ2-3; TRBD2 aligns across 9 bases. The V segment lost 8 bases and the J segment 5 bases; nucleotides outside the gene matches: 11. The V gene's germline CDR1 is MNHEY and CDR2 SMNVEV (reference sequence). The CDR3 is made up of 15 amino acids. CDR3 region: CASYKGSGGKDTQYF. The CDR3 DNA reads as TGTGCCAGCTATAAGGGTAGCGGGGGTAAAGATACGCAGTATTTT.